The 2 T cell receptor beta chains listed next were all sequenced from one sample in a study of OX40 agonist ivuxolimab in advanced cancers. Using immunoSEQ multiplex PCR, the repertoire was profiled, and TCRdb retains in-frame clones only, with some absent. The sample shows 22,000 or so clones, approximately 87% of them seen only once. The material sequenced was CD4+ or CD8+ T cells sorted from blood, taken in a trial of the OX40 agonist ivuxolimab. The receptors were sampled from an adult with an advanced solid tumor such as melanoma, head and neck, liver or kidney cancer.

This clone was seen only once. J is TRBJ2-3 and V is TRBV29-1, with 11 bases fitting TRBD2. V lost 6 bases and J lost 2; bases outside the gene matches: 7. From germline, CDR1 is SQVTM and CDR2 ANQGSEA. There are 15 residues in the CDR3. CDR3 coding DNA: TGCAGCGTCCCCCGACTAGCGGGGCACACAGATACGCAGTATTTT. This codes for CSVPRLAGHTDTQYF.

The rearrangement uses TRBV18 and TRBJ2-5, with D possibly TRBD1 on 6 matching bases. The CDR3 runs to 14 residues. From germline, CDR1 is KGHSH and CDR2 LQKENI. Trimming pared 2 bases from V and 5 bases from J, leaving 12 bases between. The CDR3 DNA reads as TGTGCCAGCTCACCAGATGGGGGCGCGGAGACCCAGTACTTC. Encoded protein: CASSPDGGAETQYF. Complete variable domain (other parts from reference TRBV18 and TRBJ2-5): NAGVMQNPRHLVRRRGQEARLRCSPMKGHSHVYWYRQLPEEGLKFMVYLQKENIIDESGMPKERFSAEFPKEGPSILRIQQVVRGDSAAYFCASSPDGGAETQYFGPGTRLLVL.